Detailed here is one T cell receptor (beta chain). No antigen is known for it. Base qualities were left out, and no much larger clone turns up one base away. The record originates from a study of OX40 agonist ivuxolimab in advanced cancers. As for the study more broadly: Ivuxolimab was a fully human IgG2 agonistic monoclonal antibody targeting the costimulatory receptor OX40 (CD134). A male proportion of roughly 85% and a mean age of approximately 62 years, ranging from roughly 23 to 90, were recorded for the dose-escalation cohort. Among the roughly 50 dose-escalation patients, approximately 20 had hepatocellular carcinoma, around 15 melanoma, 9 renal cell carcinoma and 9 head and neck cancer. Partial responses occurred in three dose-escalation patients, of whom one had hepatocellular carcinoma and two had cutaneous melanoma. The monotherapy dose-escalation portion (N ≈ 56 patients) of the phase I ivuxolimab trial is reported in the paper. Patients were allowed to have had prior anti-PD-1, anti-PD-L1 or anti-CTLA-4 therapy, and around 41% of the dose-escalation patients had previously received checkpoint inhibitors. Intravenous ivuxolimab was administered to patients every 2 weeks at six dose levels: 0.01, 0.1, 0.3, 1.5, 3 and 10 mg/kg. Peripheral TCRbeta sequencing aimed to test whether ivuxolimab altered TCR sequence diversity and caused clonal T-cell expansion. Study-wide findings and limitations: Antigen specificity was not determined for the clonally expanded peripheral T cells. After ivuxolimab, more expanded clones were found on average in CD8+ T cells than in CD4+ T cells. Low levels of normalized T-cell clonal expansion were also seen in some patients who did not respond. In the 0.1-3.0 mg/kg groups, partial responders had among the lowest normalized peripheral clonal expansion, particularly in CD8+ T cells. At doses of 0.1 to 3.0 mg/kg, clonal expansion of both CD4+ and CD8+ T cells in blood was seen between baseline and week 6.

The trial excluded patients who had a history of autoimmune disease or were on systemic immunosuppression. Peripheral blood for TCR sequencing was drawn from every dose cohort at baseline, at cycle 4 day 1 and at cycle 7 day 1. Samples were obtained from an open-label, multicenter, first-in-human phase I dose-escalation trial of ivuxolimab. Adults with locally advanced or metastatic head and neck squamous cell, hepatocellular, melanoma or renal cell carcinoma were enrolled in the trial. Before TCR sequencing, CD4+ T cells and CD8+ T cells from peripheral blood were sorted into separate populations. For sequencing of the TCRbeta CDR3 region, genomic DNA was extracted from the sorted cells. TCRbeta CDR3 regions were sequenced using the immunoSEQ Assay. Here the immuneACCESS table is served through TCRdb, limited to in-frame sequences with V and J called. Missing clones are a known gap in these copies; in checked studies unresolved V genes cover under half, and the rest lacks a known reason. In this sample the table shows approximately 82,000 clones, 87% of which occur a single time. The top ten clones comprise 0.45% to 0.55% of the sample.

The CDR3, from cysteine to phenylalanine, totals 14 residues. The kept DNA is CDR3 alone, 42 bases in frame from the first base. Here V drops 2 bases and J drops 4 bases, and the junction holds 6 bases not matched to any gene. According to the germline V gene (reference sequence), CDR1 reads GTSNPN and CDR2 reads SVGIG. The V and J segments used are TRBV30 and TRBJ2-3; 7 central bases correspond to TRBD2. The TCR originated in an adult with an advanced solid tumor such as melanoma, head and neck, liver or kidney cancer. The material was CD4+ or CD8+ T cells sorted from blood, obtained in a trial of the OX40 agonist ivuxolimab. The sequenced DNA is TGTGCCTGGAGTCGGCGGGAGAGGTCAGATACGCAGTATTTT. Translated, this gives CAWSRRERSDTQYF.